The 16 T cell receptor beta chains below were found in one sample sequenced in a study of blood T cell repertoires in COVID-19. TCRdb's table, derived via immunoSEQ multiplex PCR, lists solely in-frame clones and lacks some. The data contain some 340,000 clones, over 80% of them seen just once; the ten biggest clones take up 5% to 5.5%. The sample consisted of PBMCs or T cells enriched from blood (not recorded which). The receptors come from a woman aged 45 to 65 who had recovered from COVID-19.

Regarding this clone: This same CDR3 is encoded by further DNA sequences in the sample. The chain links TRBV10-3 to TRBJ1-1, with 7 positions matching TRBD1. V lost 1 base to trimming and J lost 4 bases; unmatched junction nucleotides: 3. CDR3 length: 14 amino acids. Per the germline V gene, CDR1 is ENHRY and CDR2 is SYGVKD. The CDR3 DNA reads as TGTGCCATCAGTGAGTTTCAGGGGGGCACTGAAGCTTTCTTT. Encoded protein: CAISEFQGGTEAFF.

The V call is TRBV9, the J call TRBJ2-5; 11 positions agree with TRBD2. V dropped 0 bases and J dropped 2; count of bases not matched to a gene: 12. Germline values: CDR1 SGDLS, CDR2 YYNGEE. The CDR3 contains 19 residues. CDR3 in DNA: TGTGCCAGCAGCGTAGGGCTAGCGGGGGGCCGAACTAAACAAGAGACCCAGTACTTC. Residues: CASSVGLAGGRTKQETQYF.

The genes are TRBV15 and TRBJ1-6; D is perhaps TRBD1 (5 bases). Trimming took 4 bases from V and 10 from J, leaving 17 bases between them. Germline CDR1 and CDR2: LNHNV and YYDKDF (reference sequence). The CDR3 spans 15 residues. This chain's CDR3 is CATSKMTSQGSPLHF. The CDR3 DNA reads TGTGCCACCAGCAAGATGACATCTCAGGGATCACCCCTCCACTTT.

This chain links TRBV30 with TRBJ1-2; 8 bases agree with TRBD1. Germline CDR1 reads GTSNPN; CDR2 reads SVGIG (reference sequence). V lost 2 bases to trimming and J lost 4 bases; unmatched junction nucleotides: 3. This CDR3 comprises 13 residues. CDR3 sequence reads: CAWSLGQGYGYTF. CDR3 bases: TGTGCCTGGAGTCTAGGACAGGGCTATGGCTACACCTTC.

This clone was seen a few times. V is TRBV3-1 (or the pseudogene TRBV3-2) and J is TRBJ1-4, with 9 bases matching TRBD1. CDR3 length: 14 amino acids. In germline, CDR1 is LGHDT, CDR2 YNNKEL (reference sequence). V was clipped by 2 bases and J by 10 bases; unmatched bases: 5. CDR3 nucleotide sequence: TGTGCCAGCAGCCAACTACAGGGGGCAGGAAAACTGTTTTTT. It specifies CASSQLQGAGKLFF.

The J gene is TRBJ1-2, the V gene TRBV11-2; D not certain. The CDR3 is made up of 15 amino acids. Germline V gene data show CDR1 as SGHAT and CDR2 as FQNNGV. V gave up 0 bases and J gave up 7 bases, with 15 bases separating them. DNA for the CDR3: TGTGCCAGCAGCTTAGACGTTCGTTTCGGTCTTGGCTACACCTTC. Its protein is CASSLDVRFGLGYTF.

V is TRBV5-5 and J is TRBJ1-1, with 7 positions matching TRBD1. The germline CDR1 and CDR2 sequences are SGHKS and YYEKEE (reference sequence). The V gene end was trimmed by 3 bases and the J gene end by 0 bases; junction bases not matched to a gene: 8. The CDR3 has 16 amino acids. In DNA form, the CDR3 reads TGTGCCAGCAGCTGGGGGACAGAGACCCTGAACACTGAAGCTTTCTTT. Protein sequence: CASSWGTETLNTEAFF.

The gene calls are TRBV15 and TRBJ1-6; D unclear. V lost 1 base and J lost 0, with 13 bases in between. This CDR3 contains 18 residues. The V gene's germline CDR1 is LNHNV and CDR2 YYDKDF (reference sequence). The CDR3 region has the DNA TGTGCCACCAGCAGAGCCCAGTACGCACGCTCCTATAATTCACCCCTCCACTTT. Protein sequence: CATSRAQYARSYNSPLHF. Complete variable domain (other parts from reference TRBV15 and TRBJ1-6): DAMVIQNPRYQVTQFGKPVTLSCSQTLNHNVMYWYQQKSSQAPKLLFHYYDKDFNNEADTPDNFQSRRPNTSFCFLDIRSPGLGDTAMYLCATSRAQYARSYNSPLHFGNGTRLTVT.

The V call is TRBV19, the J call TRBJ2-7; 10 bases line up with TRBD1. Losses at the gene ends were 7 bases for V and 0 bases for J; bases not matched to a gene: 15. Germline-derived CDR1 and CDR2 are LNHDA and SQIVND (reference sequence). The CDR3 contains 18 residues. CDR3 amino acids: CASTPGTGVAGSSYEQYF. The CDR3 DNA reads TGTGCCAGTACCCCCGGGACAGGGGTGGCTGGGAGCTCCTACGAGCAGTACTTC.

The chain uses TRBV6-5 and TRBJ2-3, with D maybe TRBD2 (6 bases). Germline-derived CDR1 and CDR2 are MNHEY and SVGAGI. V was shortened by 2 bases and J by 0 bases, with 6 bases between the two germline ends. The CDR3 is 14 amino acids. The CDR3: CASSYLASTDTQYF. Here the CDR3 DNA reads TGTGCCAGCAGTTACCTAGCGAGCACAGATACGCAGTATTTT.

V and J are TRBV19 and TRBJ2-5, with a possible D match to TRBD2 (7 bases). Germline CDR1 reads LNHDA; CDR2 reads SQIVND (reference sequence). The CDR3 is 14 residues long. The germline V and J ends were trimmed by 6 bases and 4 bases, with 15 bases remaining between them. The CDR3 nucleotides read TGTGCCAGTAGGGGAGGGGCCAGGGGAGAGACCCAGTACTTC. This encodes CASRGGARGETQYF. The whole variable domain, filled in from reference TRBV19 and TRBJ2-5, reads DGGITQSPKYLFRKEGQNVTLSCEQNLNHDAMYWYRQDPGQGLRLIYYSQIVNDFQKGDIAEGYSVSREKKESFPLTVTSAQKNPTAFYLCASRGGARGETQYFGPGTRLLVL.

The DNA for the CDR3 is TGTGCCAGCAGCATCTGGGGACAGGGAAACGGCTACACCTTC. This translates into CASSIWGQGNGYTF. The V and J genes are TRBV11-3 and TRBJ1-2, with 9 bases fitting TRBD1. CDR3 size: 14 residues. Trimming removed 5 bases from V and 8 bases from J; junction bases left unmatched: 9. CDR1 is SGHNT, CDR2 YENEEA, per germline.

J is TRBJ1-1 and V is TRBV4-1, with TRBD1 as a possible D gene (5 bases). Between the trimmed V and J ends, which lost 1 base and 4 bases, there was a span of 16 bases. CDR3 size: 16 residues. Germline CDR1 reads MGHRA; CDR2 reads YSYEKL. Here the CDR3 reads CASSQGNTGWSTEAFF. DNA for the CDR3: TGCGCCAGCAGCCAAGGAAACACAGGTTGGAGCACTGAAGCTTTCTTT.

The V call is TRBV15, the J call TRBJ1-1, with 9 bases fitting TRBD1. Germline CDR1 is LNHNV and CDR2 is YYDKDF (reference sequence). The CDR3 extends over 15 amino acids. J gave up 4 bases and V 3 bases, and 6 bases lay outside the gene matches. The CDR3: CATSSTGGWGTEAFF. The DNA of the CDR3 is TGTGCCACCAGCAGTACAGGGGGCTGGGGCACTGAAGCTTTCTTT.

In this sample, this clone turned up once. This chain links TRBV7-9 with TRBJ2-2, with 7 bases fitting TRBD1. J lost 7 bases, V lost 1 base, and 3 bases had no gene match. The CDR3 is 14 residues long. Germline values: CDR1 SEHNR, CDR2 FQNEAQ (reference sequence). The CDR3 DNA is TGTGCCAGCAGCTTAGGACAGGGTGGCGGGGAGCTGTTTTTT. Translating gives CASSLGQGGGELFF.

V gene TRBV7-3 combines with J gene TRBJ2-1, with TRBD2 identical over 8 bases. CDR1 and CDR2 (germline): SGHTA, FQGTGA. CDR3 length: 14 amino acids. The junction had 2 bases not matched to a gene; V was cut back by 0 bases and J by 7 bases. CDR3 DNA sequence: TGTGCCAGCAGCTTAACTCCTAGCGGGAATGAGCAGTTCTTC. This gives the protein CASSLTPSGNEQFF.